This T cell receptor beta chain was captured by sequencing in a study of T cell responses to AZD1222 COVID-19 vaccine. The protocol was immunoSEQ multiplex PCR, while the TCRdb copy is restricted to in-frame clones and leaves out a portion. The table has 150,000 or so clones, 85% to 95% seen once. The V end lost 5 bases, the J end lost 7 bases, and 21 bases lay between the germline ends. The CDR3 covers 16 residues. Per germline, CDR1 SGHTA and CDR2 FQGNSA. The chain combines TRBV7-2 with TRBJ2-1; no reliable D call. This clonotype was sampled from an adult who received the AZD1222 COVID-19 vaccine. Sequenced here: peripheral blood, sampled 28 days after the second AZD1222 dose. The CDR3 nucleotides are TGTGCCAGCAGCGCAAATCACAATAATCTAGGGAATGAGCAGTTCTTC. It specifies CASSANHNNLGNEQFF.